This TCR beta chain is drawn from a study of shared clonotypes between healthy human individuals. Study summary: Per-donor plates numbered three CD4 naive, three CD4 memory, two CD8 naive and one CD8 memory. Notes on the study in general: It was the non-shared clonotypes that had lower generation probabilities than clonotypes shared by all four donors. Naive subsets generally had larger estimated richness than memory subsets.

The CDR3 is 14 residues long. V lost 6 bases, J lost 5 bases, and 7 bases stayed unmatched. Germline-derived CDR1 and CDR2 are MNHEY and SVGAGI. Only in-frame clones appear in the TCRdb table, and some are missing; sequencing was by immunoSEQ multiplex PCR. The sample contains a few million clones, more than 90% of which appear only once. With respect to this clone: Antigen specificity is unknown.

The donors were all Caucasian adults (living in Nashville, Tennessee). The receptor comes from a man younger than 35 in good health. V gene TRBV6-5 combines with J gene TRBJ1-5; 7 bases agree with TRBD1. Material for sequencing was naive CD4+ T cells sorted from blood. The sample's subset: CD45RA+ positively selected. The CDR3 region is CASSPGQQHQPQHF. DNA for the CDR3: TGTGCCAGCAGCCCGGGACAGCAACATCAGCCCCAGCATTTT.